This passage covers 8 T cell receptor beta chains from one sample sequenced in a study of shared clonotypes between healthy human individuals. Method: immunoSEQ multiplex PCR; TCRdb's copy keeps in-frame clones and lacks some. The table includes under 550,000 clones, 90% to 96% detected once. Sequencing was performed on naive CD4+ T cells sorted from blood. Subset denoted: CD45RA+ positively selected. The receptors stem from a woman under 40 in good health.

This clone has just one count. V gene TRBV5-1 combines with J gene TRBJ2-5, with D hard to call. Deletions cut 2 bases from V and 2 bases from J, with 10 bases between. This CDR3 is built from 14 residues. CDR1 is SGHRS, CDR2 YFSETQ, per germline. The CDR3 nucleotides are TGCGCCAGCAGCTTTTCCGCCTCACAAGAGACCCAGTACTTC. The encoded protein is CASSFSASQETQYF. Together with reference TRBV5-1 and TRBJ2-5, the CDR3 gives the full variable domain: KAGVTQTPRYLIKTRGQQVTLSCSPISGHRSVSWYQQTPGQGLQFLFEYFSETQRNKGNFPGRFSGRQFSNSRSEMNVSTLELGDSALYLCASSFSASQETQYFGPGTRLLVL.

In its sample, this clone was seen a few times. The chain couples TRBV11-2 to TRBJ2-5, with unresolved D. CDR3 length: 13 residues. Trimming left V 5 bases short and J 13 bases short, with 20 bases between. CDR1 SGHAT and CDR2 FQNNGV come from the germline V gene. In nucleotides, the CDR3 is TGTGCCAGCAGCCCCAACCGCGGAACCGCACTGTACTTC. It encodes CASSPNRGTALYF.

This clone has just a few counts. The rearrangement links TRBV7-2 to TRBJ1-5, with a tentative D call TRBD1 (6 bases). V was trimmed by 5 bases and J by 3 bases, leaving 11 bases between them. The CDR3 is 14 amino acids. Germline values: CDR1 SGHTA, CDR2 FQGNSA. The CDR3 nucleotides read TGTGCCAGCAGCGCCGACAGGATCAATCAGCCCCAGCATTTT. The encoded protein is CASSADRINQPQHF. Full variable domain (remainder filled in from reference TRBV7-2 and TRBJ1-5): GAGVSQSPSNKVTEKGKDVELRCDPISGHTALYWYRQSLGQGLEFLIYFQGNSAPDKSGLPSDRFSAERTGGSVSTLTIQRTQQEDSAVYLCASSADRINQPQHFGDGTRLSIL.

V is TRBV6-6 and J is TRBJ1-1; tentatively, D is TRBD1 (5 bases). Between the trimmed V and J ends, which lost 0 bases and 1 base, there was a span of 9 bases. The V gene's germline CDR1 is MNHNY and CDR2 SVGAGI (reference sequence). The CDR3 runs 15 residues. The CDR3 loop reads CASSYSQGRNTEAFF. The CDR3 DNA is TGTGCCAGCAGTTACTCCCAGGGTCGGAACACTGAAGCTTTCTTT.

CDR3 sequence (DNA): TGTGCCAGTAGTACCAACAGGGGCGGCAATCAGCCCCAGCATTTT. This translates into CASSTNRGGNQPQHF. The J gene is TRBJ1-5, the V gene TRBV19; the match to TRBD1 covers 7 bases. With V trimmed by 4 bases and J by 2 bases, 5 bases remained unmatched. From germline, CDR1 is LNHDA and CDR2 SQIVND (reference sequence). The CDR3 has 15 amino acids.

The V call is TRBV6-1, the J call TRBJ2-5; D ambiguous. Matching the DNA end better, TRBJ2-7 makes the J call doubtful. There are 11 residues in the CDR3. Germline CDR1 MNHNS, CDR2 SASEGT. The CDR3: CASSYKYEQYF. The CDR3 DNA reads TGTGCCAGCAGTTACAAGTACGAGCAGTACTTC.

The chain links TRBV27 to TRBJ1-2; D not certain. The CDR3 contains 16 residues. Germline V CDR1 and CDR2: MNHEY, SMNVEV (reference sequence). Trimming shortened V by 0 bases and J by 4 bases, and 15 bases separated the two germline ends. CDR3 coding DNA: TGTGCCAGCAGTTTATCAGGGCGGACCGGTCCCTATGGCTACACCTTC. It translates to CASSLSGRTGPYGYTF.

The CDR3 coding sequence is TGTGCCAGCAGCCAAATTGGGGGCGTTTCCGACGAGCAGTACTTC. Its translation is CASSQIGGVSDEQYF. The V gene is TRBV16, the J gene TRBJ2-7; TRBD1 might be the D (6 bases). CDR1 is KGHSY, CDR2 FQNENV, per germline. V lost 2 bases, J lost 5 bases, and 16 bases lay in between. The CDR3 loop spans 15 amino acids.